Each of the 2 T cell receptor beta chains below was sequenced from the same sample in a study of metastatic and nonmetastatic thyroid tumors. Each patient went into thyroid surgery without having received any treatment. From the PCR reads, TCRdb re-called clones with MiXCR. This sample carries about 15,000 clones, approximately 32% of them seen once, and the ten largest clones take around 7%. The sequenced sample consisted of tumor tissue. Source of these receptors: a female donor with papillary thyroid cancer or a benign thyroid nodule (not recorded which). Some clones in this sample may be carry-over from other donors' samples.

The table lists this clone with many counts. The chain uses TRBV20-1 and TRBJ2-1; TRBD2 agrees at 8 bases. Per germline, CDR1 DFQATT and CDR2 SNEGSKA (reference sequence). CDR3 size: 16 residues. J gave up 4 bases and V 0 bases, and 8 bases lay outside the gene matches. CDR3 region: CSARDLSGGDYNEQFF. The CDR3, as DNA: TGCAGTGCTAGAGATCTCAGCGGGGGCGATTACAATGAGCAGTTCTTC.

This chain uses TRBV20-1 with TRBJ1-1, with 7 nucleotides matching TRBD1. CDR1 and CDR2 from the germline V gene are DFQATT and SNEGSKA (reference sequence). The CDR3 has 14 amino acids. Trimming cost V 5 bases and J 5 bases; bases outside gene matches: 11. The CDR3 spells CSASPTGVETEAFF. CDR3 bases: TGCAGTGCTTCTCCCACAGGGGTCGAAACTGAAGCTTTCTTT.